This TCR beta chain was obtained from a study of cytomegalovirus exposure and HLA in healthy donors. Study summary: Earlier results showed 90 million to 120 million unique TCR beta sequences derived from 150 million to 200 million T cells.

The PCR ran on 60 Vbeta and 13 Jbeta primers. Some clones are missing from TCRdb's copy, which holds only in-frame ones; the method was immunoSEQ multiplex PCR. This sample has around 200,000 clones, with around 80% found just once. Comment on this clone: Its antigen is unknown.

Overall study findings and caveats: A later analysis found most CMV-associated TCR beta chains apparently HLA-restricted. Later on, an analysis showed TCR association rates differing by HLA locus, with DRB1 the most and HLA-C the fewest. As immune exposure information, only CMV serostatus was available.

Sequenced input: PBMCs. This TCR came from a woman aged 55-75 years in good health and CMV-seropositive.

The DNA of the CDR3 is TGTGCCAGCAGCTTAAACGGCGGGGTAGATACGCAGTATTTT. Its translation: CASSLNGGVDTQYF. This chain connects TRBV7-3 to TRBJ2-3; D might be TRBD2 (6 bases). There are 14 residues in the CDR3. Trimming removed 1 base at V and 5 bases at J, with 10 bases between. Germline CDR1 is SGHTA and CDR2 is FQGTGA. The complete variable domain, with remaining parts taken from reference TRBV7-3 and TRBJ2-3, reads GAGVSQTPSNKVTEKGKYVELRCDPISGHTALYWYRQSLGQGPEFLIYFQGTGAADDSGLPNDRFFAVRPEGSVSTLKIQRTERGDSAVYLCASSLNGGVDTQYFGPGTRLTVL.